This T cell receptor (beta chain) was recorded in a study of cytomegalovirus exposure and HLA in healthy donors. Turning to the study itself: The approximately 120 million unique TCR beta sequences, from around 200 million T cells, were found by an earlier analysis. Study-wide results and caveats: In a later analysis, TCR beta V- and J-gene trimming showed a link to a missense DCLRE1C variant. In a later analysis, compared with equally common non-associated chains, HLA-associated beta chains were more expanded.

Healthy bone marrow donors formed the donor group. A note on this clone: What it binds is not known. At one of its ends the junction is not consistent with the germline gene, which may arise from a read error. This sample includes further DNA sequences coding for the same CDR3.

60 Vbeta and 13 Jbeta primers were used in PCR. Assay: immunoSEQ multiplex PCR; the TCRdb copy retains only in-frame clones and omits some. Of about 60,000 clones in the sample, around four fifths were seen once. Germline V CDR1 and CDR2: MDHEN, SYDVKM. The CDR3 is 15 residues long. This chain connects TRBV28 to TRBJ1-6, with D unresolved. Sequenced input: PBMCs. The clonotype originates from a man aged 25 to 45 in good health and CMV-seronegative. CDR3 sequence reads: CASKREKQQYSPLHF. In DNA, the CDR3 is TGTGCCAGCAAGAGGGAAAAACAACAATATTCCCCCCTCCACTTT.